Listed here are 2 T cell receptor beta chains from one sample, sequenced in a study of response to subunit inactivated influenza vaccine. TCRdb passed the RT-PCR reads through MiXCR, listing each CDR3 protein once. The data contain almost 250,000 distinct CDR3 sequences, 9.5% to 15% of them singletons. The material was non-naive T cells sorted from PBMCs, obtained roughly 15 days before vaccination. The origin of the receptors is a man in his forties or fifties who received an inactivated influenza vaccine.

The CDR3 DNA reads TGTGCCAGTAGAAAACTAGCGGGAGTTCCCCGCTCCTACAATGAGCAGTTCTTC. Its protein is CASRKLAGVPRSYNEQFF. The gene calls are TRBV19 and TRBJ2-1; TRBD2 aligns across 11 bases. CDR3 length: 18 residues. CDR1 LNHDA and CDR2 SQIVND come from the germline V gene (reference sequence). The V gene end was trimmed by 6 bases and the J gene end by 0 bases; junction bases not matched to a gene: 10. Full variable domain (missing parts from reference TRBV19 and TRBJ2-1): DGGITQSPKYLFRKEGQNVTLSCEQNLNHDAMYWYRQDPGQGLRLIYYSQIVNDFQKGDIAEGYSVSREKKESFPLTVTSAQKNPTAFYLCASRKLAGVPRSYNEQFFGPGTRLTVL.

The chain couples TRBV5-1 to TRBJ2-7; TRBD2 matches at 10 bases. CDR3 size: 15 residues. CDR1 and CDR2 from the germline V gene are SGHRS and YFSETQ. J gave up 7 bases and V 2 bases, and 9 bases lay outside the gene matches. In DNA, the CDR3 is TGCGCCAGCAGCTTTAGCGGGAGGCCCTTAGAGGAGCAGTACTTC. It translates to CASSFSGRPLEEQYF.